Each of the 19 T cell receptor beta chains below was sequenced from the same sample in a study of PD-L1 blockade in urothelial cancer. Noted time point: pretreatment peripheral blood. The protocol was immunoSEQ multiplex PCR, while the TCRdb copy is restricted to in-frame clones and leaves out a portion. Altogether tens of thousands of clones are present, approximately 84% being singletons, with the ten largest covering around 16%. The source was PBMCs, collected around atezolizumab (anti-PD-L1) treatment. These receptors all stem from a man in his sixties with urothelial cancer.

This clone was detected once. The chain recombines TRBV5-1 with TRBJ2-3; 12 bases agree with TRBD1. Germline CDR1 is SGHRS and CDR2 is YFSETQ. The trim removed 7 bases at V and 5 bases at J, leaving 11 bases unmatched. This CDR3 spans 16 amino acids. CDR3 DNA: TGCGCCAGCTCGGACCGGGGACAGGGGGCATTAGATACGCAGTATTTT. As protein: CASSDRGQGALDTQYF.

The CDR3, as DNA: TGCGCCAGCAGGGTGACAGACTACGAGCAGTACTTC. Amino acids: CASRVTDYEQYF. The chain recombines TRBV10-2 with TRBJ2-7, with D possibly TRBD1 on 5 matching bases. The CDR3 length is 12 residues. Germline values: CDR1 WSHSY, CDR2 SAAADI. V lost 6 bases, J lost 3 bases, and 9 bases lay in between.

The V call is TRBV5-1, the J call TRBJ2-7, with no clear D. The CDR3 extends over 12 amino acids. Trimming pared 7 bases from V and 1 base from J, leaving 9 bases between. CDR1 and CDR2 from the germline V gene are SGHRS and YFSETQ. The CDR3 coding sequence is TGCGCCAGCCAAACAGATTCCTACGAGCAGTACTTC. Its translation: CASQTDSYEQYF.

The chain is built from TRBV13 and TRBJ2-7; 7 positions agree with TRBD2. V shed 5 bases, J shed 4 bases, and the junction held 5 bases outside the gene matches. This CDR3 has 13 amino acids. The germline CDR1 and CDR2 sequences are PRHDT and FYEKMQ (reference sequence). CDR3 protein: CASSHGGRYEQYF. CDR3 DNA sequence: TGTGCCAGCAGCCACGGGGGGAGATACGAGCAGTACTTC.

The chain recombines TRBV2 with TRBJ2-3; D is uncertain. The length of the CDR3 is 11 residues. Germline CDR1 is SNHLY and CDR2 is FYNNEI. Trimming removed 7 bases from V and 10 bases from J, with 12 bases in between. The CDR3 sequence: CASMTSRSQYF. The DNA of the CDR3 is TGTGCCAGCATGACATCCCGGTCGCAGTATTTT. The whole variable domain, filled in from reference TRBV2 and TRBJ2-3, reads EPEVTQTPSHQVTQMGQEVILRCVPISNHLYFYWYRQILGQKVEFLVSFYNNEISEKSEIFDDQFSVERPDGSNFTLKIRSTKLEDSAMYFCASMTSRSQYFGPGTRLTVL.

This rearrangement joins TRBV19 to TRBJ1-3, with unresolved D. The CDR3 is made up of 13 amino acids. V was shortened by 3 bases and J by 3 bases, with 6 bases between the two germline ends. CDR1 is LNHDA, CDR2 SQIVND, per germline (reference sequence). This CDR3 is CASSISVGNTIYF. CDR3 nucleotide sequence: TGTGCCAGTAGTATTTCAGTTGGAAACACCATATATTTT.

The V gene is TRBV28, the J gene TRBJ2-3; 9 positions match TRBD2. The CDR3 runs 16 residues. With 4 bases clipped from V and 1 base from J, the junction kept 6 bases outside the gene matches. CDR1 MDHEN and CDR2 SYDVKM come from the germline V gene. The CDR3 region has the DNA TGTGCCAGCAGTTCCCCTAGCGGGGCCCGCACAGATACGCAGTATTTT. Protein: CASSSPSGARTDTQYF.

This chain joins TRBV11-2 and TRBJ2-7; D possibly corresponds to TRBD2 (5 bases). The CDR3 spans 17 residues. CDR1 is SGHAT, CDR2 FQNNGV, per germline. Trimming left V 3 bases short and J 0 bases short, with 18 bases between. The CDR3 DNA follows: TGTGCCAGCAGCTTTTTTCGCGGCGGGTCCAGCTCCTACGAGCAGTACTTC. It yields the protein CASSFFRGGSSSYEQYF.

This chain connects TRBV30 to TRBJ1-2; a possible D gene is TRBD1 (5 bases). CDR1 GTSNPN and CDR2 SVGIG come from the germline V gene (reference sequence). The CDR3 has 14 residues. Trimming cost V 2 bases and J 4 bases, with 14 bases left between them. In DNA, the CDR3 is TGTGCCTGGAGTACGGGGGGGGATGGCTATGGCTACACCTTC. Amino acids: CAWSTGGDGYGYTF.

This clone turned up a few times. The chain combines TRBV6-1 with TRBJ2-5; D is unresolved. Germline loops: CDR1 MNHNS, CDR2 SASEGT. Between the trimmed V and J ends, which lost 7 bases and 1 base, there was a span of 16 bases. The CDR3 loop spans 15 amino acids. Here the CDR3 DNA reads TGTGCCAGCACTGGCAGGCTGGCAGCCCAAGAGACCCAGTACTTC. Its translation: CASTGRLAAQETQYF.

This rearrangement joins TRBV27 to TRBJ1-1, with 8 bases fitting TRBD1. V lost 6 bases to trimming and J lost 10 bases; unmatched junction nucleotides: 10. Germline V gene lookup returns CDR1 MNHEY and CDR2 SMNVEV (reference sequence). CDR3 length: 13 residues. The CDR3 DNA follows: TGTGCCAGCAGACCTCCCGGGACAGGTGGAGCTTTCTTT. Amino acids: CASRPPGTGGAFF.

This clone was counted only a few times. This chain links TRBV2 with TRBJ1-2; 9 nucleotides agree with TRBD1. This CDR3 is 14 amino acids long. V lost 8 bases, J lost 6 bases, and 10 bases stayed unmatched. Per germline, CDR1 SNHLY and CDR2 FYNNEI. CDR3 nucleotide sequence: TGTGCCAGCTGGGAAACAGGGGGCATAGATGGCTACACCTTC. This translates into CASWETGGIDGYTF.

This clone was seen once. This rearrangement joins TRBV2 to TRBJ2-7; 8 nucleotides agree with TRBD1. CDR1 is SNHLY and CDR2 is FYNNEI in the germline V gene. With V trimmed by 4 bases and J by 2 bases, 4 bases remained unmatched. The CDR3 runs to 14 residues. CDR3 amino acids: CASSGTGITYEQYF. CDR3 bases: TGTGCCAGCAGTGGGACAGGGATCACCTACGAGCAGTACTTC.

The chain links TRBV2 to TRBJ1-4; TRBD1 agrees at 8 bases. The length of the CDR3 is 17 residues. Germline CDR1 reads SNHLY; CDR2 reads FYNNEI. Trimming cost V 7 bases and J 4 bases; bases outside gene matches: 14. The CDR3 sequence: CASKLLDRELYNEKLFF. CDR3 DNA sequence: TGTGCCAGCAAGTTGCTGGACAGGGAGCTTTATAATGAAAAACTGTTTTTT.

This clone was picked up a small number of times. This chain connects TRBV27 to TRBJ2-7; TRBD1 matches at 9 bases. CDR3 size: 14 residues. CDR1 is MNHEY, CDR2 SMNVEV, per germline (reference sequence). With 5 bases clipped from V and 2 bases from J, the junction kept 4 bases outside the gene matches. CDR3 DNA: TGTGCCAGCAGTAACCGACAGGGGGCCTACGAGCAGTACTTC. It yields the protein CASSNRQGAYEQYF.

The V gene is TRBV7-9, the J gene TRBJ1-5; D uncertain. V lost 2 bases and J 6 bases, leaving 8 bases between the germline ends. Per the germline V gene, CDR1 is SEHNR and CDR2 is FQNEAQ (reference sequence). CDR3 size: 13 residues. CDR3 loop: CASSLSRGQPQHF. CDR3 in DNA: TGTGCCAGCAGCTTATCACGGGGTCAGCCCCAGCATTTT.

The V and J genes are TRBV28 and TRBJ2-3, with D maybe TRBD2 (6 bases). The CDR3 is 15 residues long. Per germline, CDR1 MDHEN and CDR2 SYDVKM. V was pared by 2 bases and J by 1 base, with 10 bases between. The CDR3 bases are TGTGCCAGCAGTTTAGGGGGAGGACGCACAGATACGCAGTATTTT. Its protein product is CASSLGGGRTDTQYF.

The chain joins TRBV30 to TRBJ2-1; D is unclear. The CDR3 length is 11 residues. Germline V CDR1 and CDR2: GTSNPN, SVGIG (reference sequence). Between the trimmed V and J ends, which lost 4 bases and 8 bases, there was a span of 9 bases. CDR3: CAWTQRDEQFF. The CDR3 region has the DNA TGTGCCTGGACCCAAAGAGATGAGCAGTTCTTC.

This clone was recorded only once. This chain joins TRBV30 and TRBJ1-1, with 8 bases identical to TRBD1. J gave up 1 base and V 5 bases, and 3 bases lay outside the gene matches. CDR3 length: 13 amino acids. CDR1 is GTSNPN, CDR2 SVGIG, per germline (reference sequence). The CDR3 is CAWGQGANTEAFF. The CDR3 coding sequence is TGTGCCTGGGGACAGGGCGCGAACACTGAAGCTTTCTTT.